This T cell receptor beta chain was identified in a study of beta chain features in type 1 diabetes. This clone was detected only a few times. As yet, its antigen is unknown. The study, taken as a whole, reports: In type 1 diabetes patients, VDJ junctions had fewer insertions; deletions at these junctions were more frequent. Cells that show high TCR expression could be over-represented by cDNA sequencing.

Trimming cost V 6 bases and J 3 bases; bases outside gene matches: 9. This CDR3 has 14 amino acids. The germline V gene has CDR1 SGDLS and CDR2 YYNGEE. Every participating donor gave one draw, a heparinised blood sample averaging about 116 mL. Reverse transcribing all isolated RNA meant expressed TCRB transcripts were sequenced. Assay: immunoSEQ multiplex PCR; the TCRdb copy retains only in-frame clones and omits some. The sample consists of around 500,000 clones, over 25% of them appearing once. The chain is built from TRBV9 and TRBJ2-7; 7 positions match TRBD1. This clonotype originated in a man between 18 and 29 years old in good health. Sequencing used naive CD4+ T cells from blood. For the CDR3, the DNA is TGTGCCAGCACCCGAGGGGACAGCTACTACGAGCAGTACTTC. Translated: CASTRGDSYYEQYF. Drawing the rest from reference TRBV9 and TRBJ2-7, the complete variable domain is DSGVTQTPKHLITATGQRVTLRCSPRSGDLSVYWYQQSLDQGLQFLIQYYNGEERAKGNILERFSAQQFPDLHSELNLSSLELGDSALYFCASTRGDSYYEQYFGPGTRLTVT.